Listed below are T cell receptor beta chains from one sample, sequenced in a study of shared T cell receptors in the human thymus. The assay was immunoSEQ multiplex PCR, and TCRdb's table has in-frame clones only and misses some. The table has some 700,000 clones, roughly 90% seen once. The data also belong to a second study, concerning human thymus T cells.

The sequencing input was thymocytes. Receptors originate from a boy less than two years old with a congenital heart defect. CDR3s include the opening cysteine and the closing phenylalanine or tryptophan. Fields, in order: clone size, V gene, J gene, D gene, CDR3 protein, CDR3 DNA. D genes are given only for firm matches. Rows may omit the clone size; those that give it use once, few, many or a size class.

clone_size: -
v_call: TRBV20-1
j_call: TRBJ2-1
d_call: -
cdr3_aa: CSAREYNEQFF
cdr3_nt: TGCAGTGCCCGGGAGTACAATGAGCAGTTCTTC

clone_size: -
v_call: TRBV2
j_call: TRBJ2-1
d_call: TRBD2
cdr3_aa: CASSEVGLSYNEQFF
cdr3_nt: TGTGCCAGCAGTGAAGTGGGACTATCCTACAATGAGCAGTTCTTC

clone_size: -
v_call: TRBV30
j_call: TRBJ2-1
d_call: TRBD2
cdr3_aa: CAWMERDSEGAYNEQFF
cdr3_nt: TGTGCCTGGATGGAGCGGGATTCGGAAGGCGCCTACAATGAGCAGTTCTTC

clone_size: once
v_call: TRBV2
j_call: TRBJ1-3
d_call: TRBD1
cdr3_aa: CASSDRVWGSGNTIYF
cdr3_nt: TGTGCCAGCAGCGACAGGGTATGGGGCTCTGGAAACACCATATATTTT

clone_size: once
v_call: TRBV2
j_call: TRBJ1-4
d_call: TRBD1
cdr3_aa: CASRTGVGEKLFF
cdr3_nt: TGTGCCAGCAGGACAGGGGTTGGGGAAAAACTGTTTTTT

clone_size: once
v_call: TRBV4-1
j_call: TRBJ2-2
d_call: TRBD2
cdr3_aa: CASSQVELAGTTGELFF
cdr3_nt: TGCGCCAGCAGCCAAGTGGAACTAGCGGGAACTACCGGGGAGCTGTTTTTT

clone_size: -
v_call: TRBV11-3
j_call: TRBJ2-7
d_call: TRBD1
cdr3_aa: CASSFGPFPSGQGDSYEQYF
cdr3_nt: TGTGCCAGCAGCTTTGGCCCCTTTCCTTCCGGACAGGGCGACTCCTACGAGCAGTACTTC

clone_size: -
v_call: TRBV14
j_call: TRBJ1-1
d_call: -
cdr3_aa: CASSQGRRVVAGLIYGSEAFF
cdr3_nt: TGTGCCAGCAGCCAAGGCCGGCGGGTGGTAGCTGGTTTAATTTACGGCAGTGAAGCTTTCTTT

clone_size: -
v_call: TRBV5-1
j_call: TRBJ2-1
d_call: TRBD2
cdr3_aa: CASSGGLAAYNEQFF
cdr3_nt: TGCGCCAGCAGCGGGGGACTAGCGGCTTACAATGAGCAGTTCTTC

clone_size: -
v_call: TRBV7-8
j_call: TRBJ2-6
d_call: -
cdr3_aa: CASSSGLPRVSGANVLTF
cdr3_nt: TGTGCCAGCAGCTCCGGACTACCGAGGGTTTCTGGGGCCAACGTCCTGACTTTC

clone_size: -
v_call: TRBV6-5
j_call: TRBJ1-5
d_call: TRBD1
cdr3_aa: CASSRDRGQNQPQHF
cdr3_nt: TGTGCCAGCAGTCGGGACAGGGGACAGAATCAGCCCCAGCATTTT

clone_size: -
v_call: TRBV27
j_call: TRBJ1-2
d_call: TRBD1
cdr3_aa: CASSSTTGTGAFNYGYTF
cdr3_nt: TGTGCCAGCAGTTCCACAACCGGGACAGGGGCCTTTAACTATGGCTACACCTTC

clone_size: -
v_call: TRBV18
j_call: TRBJ1-2
d_call: TRBD1
cdr3_aa: CASSPVGGTGNNNYGYTF
cdr3_nt: TGTGCCAGCTCACCAGTGGGTGGGACAGGGAATAATAACTATGGCTACACCTTC

clone_size: few
v_call: TRBV9
j_call: TRBJ2-5
d_call: -
cdr3_aa: CASSVGNGAVWETQYF
cdr3_nt: TGTGCCAGCAGCGTAGGGAACGGAGCGGTGTGGGAGACCCAGTACTTC

clone_size: few
v_call: TRBV28
j_call: TRBJ2-2
d_call: -
cdr3_aa: CASSFRGQNTGELFF
cdr3_nt: TGTGCCAGCAGTTTCAGGGGACAGAACACCGGGGAGCTGTTTTTT

clone_size: few
v_call: TRBV27
j_call: TRBJ2-5
d_call: -
cdr3_aa: CASSPGRGETQYF
cdr3_nt: TGTGCCAGCAGCCCCGGCAGGGGCGAGACCCAGTACTTC

clone_size: once
v_call: TRBV5-6
j_call: TRBJ2-2
d_call: TRBD1
cdr3_aa: CASSGPPGQATNTGELFF
cdr3_nt: TGTGCCAGCAGCGGACCCCCGGGACAGGCAACGAACACCGGGGAGCTGTTTTTT

clone_size: -
v_call: TRBV6-6
j_call: TRBJ2-7
d_call: TRBD2
cdr3_aa: CASSSGTSRAYEQYF
cdr3_nt: TGTGCCAGCAGTTCTGGGACTAGCCGCGCCTACGAGCAGTACTTC

clone_size: -
v_call: TRBV11-2
j_call: TRBJ1-1
d_call: TRBD1
cdr3_aa: CASSLGQSNTEAFF
cdr3_nt: TGTGCCAGCAGCTTGGGACAGTCGAACACTGAAGCTTTCTTT

clone_size: -
v_call: TRBV7-6
j_call: TRBJ2-7
d_call: TRBD2
cdr3_aa: CASSLRTSGHSYEQYF
cdr3_nt: TGTGCCAGCAGCTTAAGGACTAGCGGGCACTCCTACGAGCAGTACTTC

clone_size: -
v_call: TRBV14
j_call: TRBJ1-4
d_call: -
cdr3_aa: CASSQAGYEKLFF
cdr3_nt: TGTGCCAGCAGCCAAGCGGGGTACGAAAAACTGTTTTTT

clone_size: few
v_call: TRBV19
j_call: TRBJ2-7
d_call: -
cdr3_aa: CASSGDYEQYF
cdr3_nt: TGTGCCAGTAGTGGAGACTACGAGCAGTACTTC

clone_size: -
v_call: TRBV4-3
j_call: TRBJ2-3
d_call: -
cdr3_aa: CASSQVGEDTQYF
cdr3_nt: TGCGCCAGCAGCCAAGTCGGAGAAGATACGCAGTATTTT

clone_size: -
v_call: TRBV4-2
j_call: TRBJ2-7
d_call: -
cdr3_aa: CASSQDGKTLSSYEQYF
cdr3_nt: TGTGCCAGCAGCCAAGACGGAAAGACTCTAAGCTCCTACGAGCAGTACTTC

clone_size: -
v_call: TRBV25-1
j_call: TRBJ1-4
d_call: -
cdr3_aa: CASSSTLSSEREEKLFF
cdr3_nt: TGTGCCAGCAGTAGTACCCTATCGAGCGAACGAGAAGAAAAACTGTTTTTT

clone_size: few
v_call: TRBV4-1
j_call: TRBJ1-4
d_call: -
cdr3_aa: CASSQDFLREKDEKLFF
cdr3_nt: TGCGCCAGCAGCCAAGACTTTTTGCGGGAAAAGGATGAAAAACTGTTTTTT

clone_size: -
v_call: TRBV5-1
j_call: TRBJ2-1
d_call: TRBD1
cdr3_aa: CASRDGTGNYNEQFF
cdr3_nt: TGCGCCAGCAGGGACGGGACAGGGAATTACAATGAGCAGTTCTTC

clone_size: once
v_call: TRBV6-7
j_call: TRBJ1-5
d_call: TRBD1
cdr3_aa: CATPPGTGTSNQPQHF
cdr3_nt: TGTGCCACCCCCCCCGGGACAGGGACCAGCAATCAGCCCCAGCATTTT

clone_size: few
v_call: TRBV18
j_call: TRBJ2-6
d_call: -
cdr3_aa: CASSFKGANVLTF
cdr3_nt: TGTGCCAGCTCATTCAAAGGGGCCAACGTCCTGACTTTC

clone_size: -
v_call: TRBV14
j_call: TRBJ2-1
d_call: -
cdr3_aa: CASSQQGARGQFF
cdr3_nt: TGTGCCAGCAGCCAACAAGGGGCCCGCGGGCAGTTCTTC

clone_size: -
v_call: TRBV6-1
j_call: TRBJ2-1
d_call: TRBD2
cdr3_aa: CASSERGLAGVREQFF
cdr3_nt: TGTGCCAGCAGTGAACGGGGACTAGCGGGAGTTCGGGAGCAGTTCTTC

clone_size: -
v_call: TRBV27
j_call: TRBJ2-7
d_call: TRBD2
cdr3_aa: CASLERDSYEQYF
cdr3_nt: TGTGCCAGCCTGGAGCGGGATAGTTACGAGCAGTACTTC

clone_size: -
v_call: TRBV19
j_call: TRBJ2-3
d_call: -
cdr3_aa: CASSITGTDTQYF
cdr3_nt: TGTGCCAGTAGTATAACGGGCACAGATACGCAGTATTTT

clone_size: -
v_call: TRBV11-2
j_call: TRBJ2-1
d_call: TRBD2
cdr3_aa: CASSLGGLAGGQAYNEQFF
cdr3_nt: TGTGCCAGCAGCTTAGGGGGGCTAGCGGGAGGTCAAGCCTACAATGAGCAGTTCTTC

clone_size: -
v_call: TRBV19
j_call: TRBJ1-4
d_call: -
cdr3_aa: CASSRTGYVEKLFF
cdr3_nt: TGTGCCAGTAGTCGTACGGGTTATGTTGAAAAACTGTTTTTT

clone_size: -
v_call: TRBV7-9
j_call: TRBJ2-3
d_call: TRBD2
cdr3_aa: CASSRSGRPRADTQYF
cdr3_nt: TGTGCCAGCAGCCGTAGCGGGAGGCCGCGGGCGGATACGCAGTATTTT

clone_size: -
v_call: TRBV7-9
j_call: TRBJ2-7
d_call: -
cdr3_aa: CASCSDGDEQYF
cdr3_nt: TGTGCCAGCTGCTCTGACGGGGACGAGCAGTACTTC

clone_size: -
v_call: TRBV19
j_call: TRBJ1-1
d_call: -
cdr3_aa: CASSVRGRRPMNTEAFF
cdr3_nt: TGTGCCAGTAGTGTCCGGGGTAGGAGGCCTATGAACACTGAAGCTTTCTTT

clone_size: -
v_call: TRBV19
j_call: TRBJ2-7
d_call: TRBD2
cdr3_aa: CASSALSTGTSSSEQYF
cdr3_nt: TGTGCCAGTAGCGCTCTCTCGACCGGGACTAGTTCCTCCGAGCAGTACTTC

clone_size: -
v_call: TRBV28
j_call: TRBJ1-1
d_call: -
cdr3_aa: CASIPRGGLLNTEAFF
cdr3_nt: TGTGCCAGCATTCCAAGGGGGGGGCTCTTGAACACTGAAGCTTTCTTT

clone_size: -
v_call: TRBV10-3
j_call: TRBJ2-1
d_call: -
cdr3_aa: CAISVDDRDGEQFF
cdr3_nt: TGTGCCATCAGTGTGGACGACCGGGATGGTGAGCAGTTCTTC

clone_size: -
v_call: TRBV5-6
j_call: TRBJ2-1
d_call: TRBD2
cdr3_aa: CASSLAWREGRNEQFF
cdr3_nt: TGTGCCAGCAGCTTGGCCTGGCGGGAGGGCCGCAATGAGCAGTTCTTC

clone_size: -
v_call: TRBV5-6
j_call: TRBJ2-1
d_call: TRBD2
cdr3_aa: CASSLWREGPHRSYNEQFF
cdr3_nt: TGTGCCAGCAGCTTGTGGCGGGAGGGCCCGCATCGCTCCTACAATGAGCAGTTCTTC

clone_size: -
v_call: TRBV30
j_call: TRBJ2-3
d_call: -
cdr3_aa: CAWSSNTPPGTFSTDTQYF
cdr3_nt: TGTGCCTGGAGCTCCAATACCCCGCCCGGGACATTTAGCACAGATACGCAGTATTTT

clone_size: once
v_call: TRBV5-8
j_call: TRBJ1-3
d_call: TRBD1
cdr3_aa: CASSLEGQGGNTIYF
cdr3_nt: TGTGCCAGCAGCTTGGAGGGACAGGGAGGAAACACCATATATTTT

clone_size: -
v_call: TRBV6-5
j_call: TRBJ1-1
d_call: TRBD1
cdr3_aa: CATRGQGYEAFF
cdr3_nt: TGTGCCACCCGGGGACAGGGATATGAAGCTTTCTTT

clone_size: -
v_call: TRBV30
j_call: TRBJ2-1
d_call: TRBD2
cdr3_aa: CAWEEREARDNEQFF
cdr3_nt: TGTGCCTGGGAAGAGCGGGAGGCCCGGGACAATGAGCAGTTCTTC

clone_size: -
v_call: TRBV5-4
j_call: TRBJ2-3
d_call: -
cdr3_aa: CASSLGRDWGYTDTQYF
cdr3_nt: TGTGCCAGCAGCTTGGGACGGGACTGGGGTTACACAGATACGCAGTATTTT

clone_size: -
v_call: TRBV6-1
j_call: TRBJ2-4
d_call: -
cdr3_aa: CASIRVKGGIQYF
cdr3_nt: TGTGCCAGCATCAGGGTAAAGGGTGGCATTCAGTACTTC

clone_size: -
v_call: TRBV5-5
j_call: TRBJ2-7
d_call: -
cdr3_aa: CASSVRGRAYEQYF
cdr3_nt: TGTGCCAGCAGCGTCAGGGGAAGGGCCTACGAGCAGTACTTC